One T cell receptor (beta chain) is described in this entry. Amplified TCR beta CDR3 regions came from RNA transcripts. The HTBI primer set served for first-round RT-PCR of the TCR CDR3. TCRdb re-derived calls from the multiplex PCR reads in MiXCR, one entry per CDR3 protein. The table shows 540,000 or so distinct CDR3 sequences, with approximately 44% occurring only once. This specimen belongs to a study of T cells in Graves' hyperthyroidism and ophthalmopathy. Trimming took off 6 bases at V and 15 bases at J, with 18 bases between the two ends. Germline CDR1 reads ENHRY; CDR2 reads SYGVKD. The CDR3 has 13 amino acids. The study excluded patients with uncontrolled infection, other autoimmune disease, pregnancy or lactation.

This chain links TRBV10-3 with TRBJ1-6; D perhaps matches TRBD1 (6 bases). This TCR was sampled from an adult woman with Graves' disease, either hyperthyroidism or ophthalmopathy (not recorded which). The sequencing input was peripheral blood or thyroid tissue (not recorded which). CDR3: CAIRTGERGNLHF. CDR3 in DNA: TGTGCCATCAGAACCGGGGAAAGGGGGAACCTCCACTTT.